These 28 T cell receptor beta chains were sequenced from one sample in a study of control samples from healthy donors and cancer patients. Generated by immunoSEQ multiplex PCR, the TCRdb table keeps only in-frame clones and is missing some. The sample carries about 72,000 clones, 85% to 95% recorded once. The source material was blood. The origin of the receptors is a woman aged 60 to 75 in good health.

Note on this clone: The sample carries other DNA sequences with the same CDR3. The rearrangement links TRBV9 to TRBJ1-6; TRBD1 aligns across 10 bases. CDR1 and CDR2 from the germline V gene are SGDLS and YYNGEE. After removal of 0 bases from V and 9 bases from J, the junction contained 9 bases not matched to a gene. The CDR3 has 17 residues. CDR3 nucleotides: TGTGCCAGCAGCGTAGACCCCTCCGGGACAGGGGCTTCACCCCTCCACTTT. This translates into CASSVDPSGTGASPLHF.

This chain uses TRBV7-3 with TRBJ2-1; D is perhaps TRBD1 or TRBD2 (5 bases each). Germline V gives CDR1 SGHTA, CDR2 FQGTGA. V was shortened by 5 bases and J by 7 bases, with 18 bases between the two germline ends. The CDR3 has 15 residues. The CDR3 sequence is CASSHAGARRNEQFF. The DNA for the CDR3 is TGTGCCAGCAGCCATGCCGGGGCTCGGCGGAATGAGCAGTTCTTC.

This clone was observed a single time. The chain uses TRBV2 and TRBJ1-5; D not resolved. V lost 6 bases, J lost 7 bases, and 13 bases lay in between. Germline assignment: CDR1 SNHLY and CDR2 FYNNEI. The CDR3 has 13 residues. CDR3 amino acids: CASSRLWRQPQHF. CDR3 coding DNA: TGTGCCAGCAGCAGGTTATGGAGGCAGCCCCAGCATTTT.

The chain uses TRBV4-1 and TRBJ2-3; 8 bases line up with TRBD2. CDR1 MGHRA and CDR2 YSYEKL come from the germline V gene. This CDR3 contains 15 residues. The V gene end was trimmed by 4 bases and the J gene end by 2 bases; junction bases not matched to a gene: 5. CDR3 sequence: CASSRVSGITDTQYF. The DNA for the CDR3 is TGCGCCAGCAGCCGGGTTAGCGGGATCACAGATACGCAGTATTTT.

The rearrangement uses TRBV2 and TRBJ1-4; D is ambiguous. This CDR3 spans 13 amino acids. V was clipped by 1 base and J by 8 bases, with 8 bases between them. Germline lookup yields CDR1 SNHLY and CDR2 FYNNEI. In DNA, the CDR3 is TGTGCCAGCAGTGAAGGACATGAAGAAAAACTGTTTTTT. Translating it yields CASSEGHEEKLFF.

The rearrangement uses TRBV11-2 and TRBJ1-5; tentative D call: TRBD1 (6 bases). There are 14 residues in the CDR3. Germline CDR1 reads SGHAT; CDR2 reads FQNNGV. The V and J ends lost 5 bases and 4 bases respectively, with 12 bases between them. This CDR3 is CASSAGQQNQPQHF. The CDR3 DNA reads as TGTGCCAGCAGCGCAGGACAGCAAAATCAGCCCCAGCATTTT.

The chain has TRBV28 and TRBJ1-2; D may be TRBD1 (6 bases). This CDR3 is 17 amino acids long. The germline gives CDR1 MDHEN, CDR2 SYDVKM. The V end was cut by 8 bases, the J end by 2 bases, with 24 bases between. In nucleotides, the CDR3 is TGTGCCAGCCTCTTGGGAGGTGGTGGGACAATCAACTATGGCTACACCTTC. Residues: CASLLGGGGTINYGYTF.

The genes are TRBV30 and TRBJ1-4; 11 bases are shared with TRBD1. The CDR3 length is 14 residues. The V segment lost 1 base and the J segment 7 bases; nucleotides outside the gene matches: 2. Germline V gene sequence: CDR1 GTSNPN, CDR2 SVGIG (reference sequence). The CDR3 is CAWSGDRGSEKLFF. The CDR3 bases are TGTGCCTGGAGTGGGGACAGGGGGAGTGAAAAACTGTTTTTT.

The rearrangement links TRBV3-1 (or the pseudogene TRBV3-2) to TRBJ2-1; D is unclear. Deletions cut 0 bases from V and 2 bases from J, with 11 bases between. The CDR3 has 16 residues. Germline values: CDR1 LGHDT, CDR2 YNNKEL (reference sequence). CDR3 in DNA: TGTGCCAGCAGCCAAGAAACGACACGAGCCTACAATGAGCAGTTCTTC. Protein sequence: CASSQETTRAYNEQFF.

The chain employs TRBV18 and TRBJ2-5, with D maybe TRBD1 (6 bases). In germline, CDR1 is KGHSH, CDR2 LQKENI. V was trimmed by 6 bases and J by 1 base, leaving 12 bases between them. The CDR3 is 14 amino acids. The CDR3, as DNA: TGTGCCAGCTCGGGACAAGAGCTCCAAGAGACCCAGTACTTC. Translating it yields CASSGQELQETQYF.

The V gene is TRBV3-1 (or the pseudogene TRBV3-2), the J gene TRBJ2-7, with TRBD2 matching over 13 bases. This CDR3 contains 15 residues. V was clipped by 4 bases and J by 4 bases; unmatched bases: 4. CDR1 LGHDT and CDR2 YNNKEL come from the germline V gene (reference sequence). The CDR3 spells CASSPPGLAGYEQYF. In DNA, the CDR3 is TGTGCCAGCAGCCCACCGGGACTAGCGGGGTACGAGCAGTACTTC.

For this clone: At the DNA level, this CDR3 is encoded by other sequences in the same sample as well. The CDR3 nucleotides read TGTGCCAGTAGCGCGGGTTTGGATCAGCCCCAGCATTTT. Amino acid sequence: CASSAGLDQPQHF. The chain couples TRBV19 to TRBJ1-5; D uncertain. The length of the CDR3 is 13 residues. V lost 6 bases and J 5 bases, leaving 11 bases between the germline ends. Germline-derived CDR1 and CDR2 are LNHDA and SQIVND (reference sequence).

The CDR3 DNA sequence: TGTGCCAGCAGCGCGGGGACAGGGAGCTACGAGCAGTACTTC. As protein: CASSAGTGSYEQYF. The rearrangement joins TRBV2 to TRBJ2-7; TRBD1 matches at 9 bases. With 6 bases clipped from V and 3 bases from J, the junction kept 6 bases outside the gene matches. CDR3 length equals 14 residues. Germline CDR1 and CDR2: SNHLY and FYNNEI. The variable domain in full, completed from reference TRBV2 and TRBJ2-7, reads EPEVTQTPSHQVTQMGQEVILRCVPISNHLYFYWYRQILGQKVEFLVSFYNNEISEKSEIFDDQFSVERPDGSNFTLKIRSTKLEDSAMYFCASSAGTGSYEQYFGPGTRLTVT.

The V call is TRBV7-9, the J call TRBJ2-7; TRBD2 matches 7 bases. This CDR3 has 15 amino acids. The V gene end was trimmed by 1 base and the J gene end by 6 bases; junction bases not matched to a gene: 9. Per the germline V gene, CDR1 is SEHNR and CDR2 is FQNEAQ (reference sequence). CDR3 sequence: CASSLVGGGPGEQYF. For the CDR3, the DNA is TGTGCCAGCAGCTTAGTTGGGGGAGGGCCCGGCGAGCAGTACTTC.

The chain uses TRBV6-2 or TRBV6-3 and TRBJ2-1; unclear D gene. The CDR3 consists of 13 residues. Looked up from germline, CDR1 is MNHEY and CDR2 is SVGEGT. Trimming took off 5 bases at V and 1 base at J, with 6 bases between the two ends. This CDR3 is CASSPNSYNEQFF. In DNA, the CDR3 is TGTGCCAGCAGTCCGAATTCCTACAATGAGCAGTTCTTC.

The CDR3 here is CASSFGGSPTKETQYF. The CDR3 nucleotides are TGCGCCAGCAGCTTTGGAGGGAGTCCAACAAAAGAGACCCAGTACTTC. The chain is built from TRBV5-1 and TRBJ2-5; possible D gene TRBD2, 6 bases. The CDR3 length is 16 residues. Germline assignment: CDR1 SGHRS and CDR2 YFSETQ. V dropped 2 bases and J dropped 3 bases, with 17 bases sitting between them.

The CDR3 loop reads CASSLGSITDTQYF. Written as DNA, the CDR3 is TGTGCCAGCAGCTTGGGTAGCATCACAGATACGCAGTATTTT. The gene calls are TRBV5-6 and TRBJ2-3; the D is unclear. Per the germline V gene, CDR1 is SGHDT and CDR2 is YYEEEE. The CDR3 has 14 amino acids. V was clipped by 0 bases and J by 2 bases, with 7 bases between them.

The chain has TRBV2 and TRBJ2-1, with 7 nucleotides matching TRBD2. Trimming cost V 5 bases and J 8 bases; bases outside gene matches: 15. The CDR3 covers 16 residues. The germline gives CDR1 SNHLY, CDR2 FYNNEI. CDR3: CASSTRLALSRDEQFF. In DNA, the CDR3 is TGTGCCAGCAGTACCAGACTAGCACTCTCTCGCGATGAGCAGTTCTTC.

The genes are TRBV6-5 and TRBJ1-2; 10 bases are shared with TRBD1. Germline CDR1 reads MNHEY; CDR2 reads SVGAGI. This CDR3 has 14 amino acids. After removal of 2 bases from V and 4 bases from J, the junction contained 1 base not matched to a gene. DNA for the CDR3: TGTGCCAGCAGTTACCGACAGGGGGCCTATGGCTACACCTTC. It translates to CASSYRQGAYGYTF.

The CDR3, as DNA: TGTGCCAGCAGCTGGACTAGCGGGGATTACAATGAGCAGTTCTTC. It translates to CASSWTSGDYNEQFF. The rearrangement links TRBV5-6 to TRBJ2-1; 12 nucleotides agree with TRBD2. The V segment lost 3 bases and the J segment 4 bases; nucleotides outside the gene matches: 2. The germline CDR1 and CDR2 sequences are SGHDT and YYEEEE. The CDR3 has 15 residues.

The gene calls are TRBV2 and TRBJ1-4; tentative D call: TRBD1 (5 bases). Germline V gene lookup returns CDR1 SNHLY and CDR2 FYNNEI. Trimming pared 11 bases from V and 2 bases from J, leaving 12 bases between. The CDR3 sequence is 13 residues long. CDR3 region: CAGHRQTNEKLFF. The CDR3 DNA is TGTGCCGGCCACAGGCAGACTAATGAAAAACTGTTTTTT.

The chain joins TRBV6-5 to TRBJ1-2; D remains ambiguous. The germline gives CDR1 MNHEY, CDR2 SVGAGI. Deletions cut 4 bases from V and 8 bases from J, with 14 bases between. There are 13 residues in the CDR3. CDR3 loop: CASSSGLMRGYTF. In DNA form, the CDR3 reads TGTGCCAGCAGTTCCGGACTGATGCGGGGCTACACCTTC.

The gene calls are TRBV9 and TRBJ2-5; 13 bases align to TRBD2. CDR1 is SGDLS, CDR2 YYNGEE, per germline. Trimming cost V 0 bases and J 4 bases; bases outside gene matches: 3. CDR3 length equals 16 residues. The CDR3 nucleotides are TGTGCCAGCAGCGTAGCCGGACTAGCGGGAGCAGAGACCCAGTACTTC. The encoded protein is CASSVAGLAGAETQYF. The complete variable domain, with remaining parts taken from reference TRBV9 and TRBJ2-5, reads DSGVTQTPKHLITATGQRVTLRCSPRSGDLSVYWYQQSLDQGLQFLIQYYNGEERAKGNILERFSAQQFPDLHSELNLSSLELGDSALYFCASSVAGLAGAETQYFGPGTRLLVL.

The chain links TRBV6-5 to TRBJ1-6; D gene ambiguous. From germline, CDR1 is MNHEY and CDR2 SVGAGI. The CDR3 sequence is 14 residues long. The ends were cut back, 8 bases at V and 6 bases at J, with 14 bases in the middle. The CDR3 reads CASDSFRSNSPLHF. CDR3 coding DNA: TGTGCCAGCGACTCCTTTCGGAGTAATTCACCCCTCCACTTT.

V gene TRBV4-1 combines with J gene TRBJ2-3, with TRBD2 matching over 7 bases. Trimming took 4 bases from V and 0 from J; bases not matched to a gene: 10. The germline CDR1 and CDR2 sequences are MGHRA and YSYEKL. The CDR3 length is 17 residues. The CDR3 DNA reads TGCGCCAGCAGCCTCAGGGCGGGAGCGTCTAGCACAGATACGCAGTATTTT. It specifies CASSLRAGASSTDTQYF.

The chain combines TRBV27 with TRBJ1-6; possibly TRBD1 for D (6 bases). The CDR3 runs 15 residues. Trimming took 3 bases from V and 8 from J, leaving 14 bases between them. Germline-derived CDR1 and CDR2 are MNHEY and SMNVEV (reference sequence). CDR3 DNA: TGTGCCAGCAGTTTGAGGACAGCTAGGGATTCACCCCTCCACTTT. This gives the protein CASSLRTARDSPLHF.

This clone came up once. The chain has TRBV27 and TRBJ1-5; D is perhaps TRBD1 (6 bases). Germline V CDR1 and CDR2: MNHEY, SMNVEV (reference sequence). V was clipped by 4 bases and J by 3 bases, with 13 bases between them. CDR3 size: 15 residues. CDR3 sequence: CASSSGHRPNQPQHF. DNA for the CDR3: TGTGCCAGCAGTTCGGGACACAGGCCCAATCAGCCCCAGCATTTT.

This clone was counted between two and nine times. The chain has TRBV5-1 and TRBJ2-7; D may be TRBD2 (6 bases). V dropped 0 bases and J dropped 2 bases, with 12 bases sitting between them. This CDR3 region has 15 residues. Germline lookup yields CDR1 SGHRS and CDR2 YFSETQ. CDR3: CASSLGASAAYEQYF. The CDR3 nucleotides read TGCGCCAGCAGCTTGGGGGCTAGCGCTGCCTACGAGCAGTACTTC.